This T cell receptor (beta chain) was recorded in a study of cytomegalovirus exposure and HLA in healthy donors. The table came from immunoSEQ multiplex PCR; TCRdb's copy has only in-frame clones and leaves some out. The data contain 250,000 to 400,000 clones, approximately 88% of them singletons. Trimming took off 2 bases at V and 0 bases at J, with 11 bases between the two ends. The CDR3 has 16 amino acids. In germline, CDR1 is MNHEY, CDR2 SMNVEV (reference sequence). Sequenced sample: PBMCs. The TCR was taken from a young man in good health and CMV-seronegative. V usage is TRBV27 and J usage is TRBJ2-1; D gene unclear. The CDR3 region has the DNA TGTGCCAGCAGTTTAATCCAGTTCAGCTCCTACAATGAGCAGTTCTTC. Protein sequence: CASSLIQFSSYNEQFF.